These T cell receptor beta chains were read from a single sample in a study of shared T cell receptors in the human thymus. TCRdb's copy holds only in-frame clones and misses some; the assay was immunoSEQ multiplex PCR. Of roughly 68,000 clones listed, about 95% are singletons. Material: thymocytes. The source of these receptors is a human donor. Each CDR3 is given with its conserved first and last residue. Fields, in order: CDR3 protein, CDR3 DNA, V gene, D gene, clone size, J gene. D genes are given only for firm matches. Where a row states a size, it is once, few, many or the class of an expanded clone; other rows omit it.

CDR3 protein: CASSPKSRRARGPDGELFF
CDR3 DNA: TGTGCCAGCAGCCCCAAAAGCCGAAGGGCAAGGGGGCCGGACGGGGAGCTGTTTTTT
V gene: TRBV16
D gene: TRBD1
clone size: .
J gene: TRBJ2-2

CDR3 protein: CASSLGRGFYNEQFF
CDR3 DNA: TGTGCCAGCAGCTTAGGCAGGGGCTTCTACAATGAGCAGTTCTTC
V gene: TRBV5-4
D gene: .
clone size: .
J gene: TRBJ2-1

CDR3 protein: CATSRALDWDSNYGYTF
CDR3 DNA: TGTGCCACCAGCAGAGCCCTAGACTGGGACAGCAACTATGGCTACACCTTC
V gene: TRBV15
D gene: TRBD1
clone size: once
J gene: TRBJ1-2

CDR3 protein: CASSVEGGKLFF
CDR3 DNA: TGTGCCAGCAGCGTGGAGGGTGGAAAACTGTTTTTT
V gene: TRBV9
D gene: .
clone size: .
J gene: TRBJ1-4

CDR3 protein: CASSVNYRRTGELFF
CDR3 DNA: TGTGCCAGCAGCGTCAATTACAGACGCACCGGGGAGCTGTTTTTT
V gene: TRBV9
D gene: .
clone size: .
J gene: TRBJ2-2

CDR3 protein: CASSPTANSNTEAFF
CDR3 DNA: TGCGCCAGCAGCCCGACAGCAAATTCGAACACTGAAGCTTTCTTT
V gene: TRBV5-1
D gene: .
clone size: .
J gene: TRBJ1-1

CDR3 protein: CASRDLDNYGYTF
CDR3 DNA: TGTGCCAGCCGGGACCTAGATAACTATGGCTACACCTTC
V gene: TRBV6-1
D gene: .
clone size: .
J gene: TRBJ1-2

CDR3 protein: CASSSQNALETQYF
CDR3 DNA: TGTGCCAGCAGTTCCCAGAATGCCCTCGAGACCCAGTACTTC
V gene: TRBV5-4
D gene: .
clone size: .
J gene: TRBJ2-5

CDR3 protein: CASSSKQDGTNEKLFF
CDR3 DNA: TGTGCCAGCAGTTCAAAGCAGGATGGAACTAATGAAAAACTGTTTTTT
V gene: TRBV28
D gene: .
clone size: .
J gene: TRBJ1-4

CDR3 protein: CASSDGRGPGTQYF
CDR3 DNA: TGCGCCAGCAGCGACGGACGGGGGCCAGGGACCCAGTACTTC
V gene: TRBV5-1
D gene: .
clone size: .
J gene: TRBJ2-5

CDR3 protein: CASSLLFTGELFF
CDR3 DNA: TGTGCCAGCAGCTTACTTTTTACCGGGGAGCTGTTTTTT
V gene: TRBV7-3
D gene: .
clone size: .
J gene: TRBJ2-2

CDR3 protein: CASSQEKPKGSGFAGRGGELFF
CDR3 DNA: TGCGCCAGCAGCCAAGAAAAGCCCAAAGGGTCGGGCTTTGCGGGGCGGGGCGGGGAGCTGTTTTTT
V gene: TRBV4-1
D gene: .
clone size: .
J gene: TRBJ2-2

CDR3 protein: CASSYSSGQANTEAFF
CDR3 DNA: TGTGCCAGCAGTTACAGTAGCGGACAGGCGAACACTGAAGCTTTCTTT
V gene: TRBV27
D gene: TRBD1
clone size: .
J gene: TRBJ1-1

CDR3 protein: CASSLWTGLTDTQYF
CDR3 DNA: TGTGCCAGCAGCTTGTGGACAGGCTTAACAGATACGCAGTATTTT
V gene: TRBV5-5
D gene: TRBD1
clone size: once
J gene: TRBJ2-3

CDR3 protein: CASSSDRGRETEAFF
CDR3 DNA: TGTGCCAGCAGCTCGGACAGGGGGCGAGAGACTGAAGCTTTCTTT
V gene: TRBV7-7
D gene: TRBD1
clone size: .
J gene: TRBJ1-1

CDR3 protein: CASSLEWGWNTEAFF
CDR3 DNA: TGTGCCAGCAGCTTAGAATGGGGATGGAACACTGAAGCTTTCTTT
V gene: TRBV7-6
D gene: .
clone size: .
J gene: TRBJ1-1

CDR3 protein: CASSPQGASGANVLTF
CDR3 DNA: TGTGCCAGCTCACCACAGGGCGCCTCTGGGGCCAACGTCCTGACTTTC
V gene: TRBV18
D gene: .
clone size: .
J gene: TRBJ2-6

CDR3 protein: CASSENVPGNASPYGYTF
CDR3 DNA: TGTGCCAGCAGTGAAAATGTGCCAGGCAACGCCTCTCCCTATGGCTACACCTTC
V gene: TRBV6-1
D gene: .
clone size: .
J gene: TRBJ1-2

CDR3 protein: CASSPRGGSGVLTDTQYF
CDR3 DNA: TGTGCCAGCAGCCCTAGGGGGGGAAGCGGGGTTCTCACAGATACGCAGTATTTT
V gene: TRBV5-4
D gene: .
clone size: .
J gene: TRBJ2-3

CDR3 protein: CASSFIPGQFPSELDTEAFF
CDR3 DNA: TGTGCCAGTAGTTTCATTCCGGGACAGTTCCCCTCGGAGTTGGACACTGAAGCTTTCTTT
V gene: TRBV19
D gene: TRBD1
clone size: .
J gene: TRBJ1-1

CDR3 protein: CASSLVRWTGQETQYF
CDR3 DNA: TGTGCCAGCAGCTTAGTTCGATGGACAGGGCAAGAGACCCAGTACTTC
V gene: TRBV7-2
D gene: TRBD1
clone size: .
J gene: TRBJ2-5

CDR3 protein: CASSQVVQGRHRPPTNEKLFF
CDR3 DNA: TGTGCCAGCAGCCAAGTCGTGCAGGGCCGACATAGACCACCAACTAATGAAAAACTGTTTTTT
V gene: TRBV14
D gene: .
clone size: .
J gene: TRBJ1-4

CDR3 protein: CASSEEWGGAPEDTEAFF
CDR3 DNA: TGTGCCAGCAGCGAAGAATGGGGAGGGGCGCCGGAGGACACTGAAGCTTTCTTT
V gene: TRBV14
D gene: .
clone size: .
J gene: TRBJ1-1

CDR3 protein: CASTGQRVYGYTF
CDR3 DNA: TGTGCCAGCACCGGACAGCGGGTATACGGCTACACCTTC
V gene: TRBV11-2
D gene: .
clone size: .
J gene: TRBJ1-2

CDR3 protein: CASSLASPRDRFYEQYF
CDR3 DNA: TGCGCCAGCAGCTTGGCCTCACCCCGGGACAGATTCTACGAGCAGTACTTC
V gene: TRBV5-1
D gene: TRBD1
clone size: .
J gene: TRBJ2-7

CDR3 protein: CASSPITGQGARGTNEQFF
CDR3 DNA: TGTGCCAGCTCACCCATAACCGGACAGGGGGCGCGAGGGACGAATGAGCAGTTCTTC
V gene: TRBV18
D gene: TRBD1
clone size: once
J gene: TRBJ2-1

CDR3 protein: CASRLRVDSNQPQHF
CDR3 DNA: TGTGCCAGCAGGCTAAGAGTAGATAGCAATCAGCCCCAGCATTTT
V gene: TRBV28
D gene: .
clone size: .
J gene: TRBJ1-5

CDR3 protein: CASSQEAATYEQYF
CDR3 DNA: TGCGCCAGCAGCCAAGAAGCAGCCACCTACGAGCAGTACTTC
V gene: TRBV4-3
D gene: .
clone size: .
J gene: TRBJ2-7